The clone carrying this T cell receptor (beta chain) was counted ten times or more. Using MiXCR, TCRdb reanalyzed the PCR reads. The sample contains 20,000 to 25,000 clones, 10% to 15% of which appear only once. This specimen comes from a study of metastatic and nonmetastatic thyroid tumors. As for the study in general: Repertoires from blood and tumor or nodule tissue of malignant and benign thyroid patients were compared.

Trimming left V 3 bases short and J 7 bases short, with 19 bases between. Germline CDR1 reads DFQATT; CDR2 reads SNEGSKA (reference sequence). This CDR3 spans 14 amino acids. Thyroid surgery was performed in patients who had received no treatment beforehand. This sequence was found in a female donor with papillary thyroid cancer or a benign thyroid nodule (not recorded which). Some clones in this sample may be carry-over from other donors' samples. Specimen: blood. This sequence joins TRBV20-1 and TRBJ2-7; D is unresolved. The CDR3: CSARPVEDPREQYF. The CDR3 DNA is TGCAGTGCTAGGCCAGTTGAGGACCCGCGGGAGCAGTACTTC.